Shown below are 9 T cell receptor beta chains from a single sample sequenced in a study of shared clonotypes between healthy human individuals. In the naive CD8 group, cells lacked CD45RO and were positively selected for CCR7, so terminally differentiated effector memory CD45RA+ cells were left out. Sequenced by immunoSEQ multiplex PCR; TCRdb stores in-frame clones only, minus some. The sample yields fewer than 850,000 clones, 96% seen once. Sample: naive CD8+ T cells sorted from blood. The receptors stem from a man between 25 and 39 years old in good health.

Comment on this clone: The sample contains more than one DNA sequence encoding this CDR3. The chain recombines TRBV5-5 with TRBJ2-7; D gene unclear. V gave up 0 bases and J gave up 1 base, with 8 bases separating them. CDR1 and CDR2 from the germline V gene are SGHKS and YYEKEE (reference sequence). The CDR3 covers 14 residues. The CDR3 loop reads CASSLGDLSYEQYF. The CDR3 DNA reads TGTGCCAGCAGCTTGGGGGATCTGTCCTACGAGCAGTACTTC.

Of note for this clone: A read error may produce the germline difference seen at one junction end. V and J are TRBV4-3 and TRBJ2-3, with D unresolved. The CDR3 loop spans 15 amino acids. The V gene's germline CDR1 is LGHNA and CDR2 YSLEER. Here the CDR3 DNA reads TGCGCCAGCAGGCAAGGATCCGACTCCACGGATACGCAGTATTTT. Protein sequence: CASRQGSDSTDTQYF.

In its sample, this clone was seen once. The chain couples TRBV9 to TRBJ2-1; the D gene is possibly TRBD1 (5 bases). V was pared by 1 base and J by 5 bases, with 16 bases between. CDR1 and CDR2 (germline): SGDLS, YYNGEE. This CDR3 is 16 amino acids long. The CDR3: CASSVFSKGLNNEQFF. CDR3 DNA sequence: TGTGCCAGCAGCGTATTCTCCAAGGGGCTTAACAATGAGCAGTTCTTC.

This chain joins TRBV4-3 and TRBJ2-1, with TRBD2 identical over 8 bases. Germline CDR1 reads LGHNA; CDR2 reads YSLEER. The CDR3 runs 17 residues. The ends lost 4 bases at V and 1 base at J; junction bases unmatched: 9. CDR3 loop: CASSLRRAGGSYNEQFF. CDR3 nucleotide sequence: TGCGCCAGCAGCCTGCGGCGGGCGGGAGGTTCCTACAATGAGCAGTTCTTC.

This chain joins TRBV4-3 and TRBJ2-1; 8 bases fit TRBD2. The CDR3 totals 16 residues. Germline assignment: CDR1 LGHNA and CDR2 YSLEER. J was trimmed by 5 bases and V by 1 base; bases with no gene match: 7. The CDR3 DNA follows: TGCGCCAGCAGCCAAGTGCCGGGACTAGGCCACAATGAGCAGTTCTTC. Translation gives CASSQVPGLGHNEQFF.

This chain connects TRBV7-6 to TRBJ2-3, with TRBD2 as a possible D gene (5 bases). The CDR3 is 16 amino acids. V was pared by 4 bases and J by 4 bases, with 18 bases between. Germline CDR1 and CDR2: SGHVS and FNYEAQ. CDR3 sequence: CASSSLWAGPADTQYF. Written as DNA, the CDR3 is TGTGCCAGCAGCTCCCTATGGGCGGGCCCCGCAGATACGCAGTATTTT.

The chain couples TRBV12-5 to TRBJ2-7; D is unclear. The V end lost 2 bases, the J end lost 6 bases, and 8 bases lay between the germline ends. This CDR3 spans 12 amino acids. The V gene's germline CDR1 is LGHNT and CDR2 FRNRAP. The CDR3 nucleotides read TGTGCTAGTGGTTTGTCCTACAGCGAGCAGTACTTC. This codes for CASGLSYSEQYF.

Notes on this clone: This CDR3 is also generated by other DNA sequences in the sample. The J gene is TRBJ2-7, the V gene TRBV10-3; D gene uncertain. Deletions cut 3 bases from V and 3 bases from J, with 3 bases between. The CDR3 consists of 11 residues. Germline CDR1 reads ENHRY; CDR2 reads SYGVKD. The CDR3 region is CAISEGYEQYF. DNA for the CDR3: TGTGCCATCAGTGAAGGCTACGAGCAGTACTTC.

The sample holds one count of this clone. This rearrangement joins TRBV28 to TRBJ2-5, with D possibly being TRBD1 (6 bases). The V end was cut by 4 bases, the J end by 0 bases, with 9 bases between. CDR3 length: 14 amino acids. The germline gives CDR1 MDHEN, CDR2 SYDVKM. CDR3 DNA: TGTGCCAGCAGTTACCAGGGGTACCAAGAGACCCAGTACTTC. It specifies CASSYQGYQETQYF. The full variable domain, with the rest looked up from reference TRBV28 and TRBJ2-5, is DVKVTQSSRYLVKRTGEKVFLECVQDMDHENMFWYRQDPGLGLRLIYFSYDVKMKEKGDIPEGYSVSREKKERFSLILESASTNQTSMYLCASSYQGYQETQYFGPGTRLLVL.